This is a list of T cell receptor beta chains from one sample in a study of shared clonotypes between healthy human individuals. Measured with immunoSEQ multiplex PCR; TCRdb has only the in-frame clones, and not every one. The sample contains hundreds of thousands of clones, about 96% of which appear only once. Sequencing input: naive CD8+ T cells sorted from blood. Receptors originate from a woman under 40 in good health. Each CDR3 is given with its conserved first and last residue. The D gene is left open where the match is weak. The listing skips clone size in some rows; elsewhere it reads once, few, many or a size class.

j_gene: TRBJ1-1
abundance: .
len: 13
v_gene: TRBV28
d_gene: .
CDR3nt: TGTGCCAGCAGTAGAGAGGACGCAACCGAAGCTTTCTTT
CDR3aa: CASSREDATEAFF

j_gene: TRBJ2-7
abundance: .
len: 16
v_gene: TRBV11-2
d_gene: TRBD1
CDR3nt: TGTGCCAGCAGCTTAGCTCTAGGGGGACAGGGAGGCGAGCAGTACTTC
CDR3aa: CASSLALGGQGGEQYF

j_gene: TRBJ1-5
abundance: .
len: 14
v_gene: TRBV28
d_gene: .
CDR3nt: TGTGCCAGTAAACAGGACTATAGCAATCAGCCCCAGCATTTT
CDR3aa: CASKQDYSNQPQHF

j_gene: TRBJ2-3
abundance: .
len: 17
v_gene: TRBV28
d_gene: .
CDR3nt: TGTGCCAGCAGTACTTCACGCTGGCGGACTGGCACAGATACGCAGTATTTT
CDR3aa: CASSTSRWRTGTDTQYF

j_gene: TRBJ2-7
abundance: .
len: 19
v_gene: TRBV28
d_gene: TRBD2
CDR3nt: TGTGCCAGCAGTTTATGGGAAGACGCAGCGGGAGGGTCTTCTTACGAGCAGTACTTC
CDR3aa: CASSLWEDAAGGSSYEQYF

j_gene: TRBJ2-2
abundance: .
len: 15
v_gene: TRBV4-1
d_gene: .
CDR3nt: TGCGCCAGCAGCCATCACGCTAGCAAGGGCGGGGAGCTGTTTTTT
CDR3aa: CASSHHASKGGELFF

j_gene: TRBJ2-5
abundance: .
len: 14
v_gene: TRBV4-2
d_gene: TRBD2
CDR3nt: TGTGCCAGCAGCCAATCAGCGGGAGAGGAGACCCAGTACTTC
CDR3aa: CASSQSAGEETQYF

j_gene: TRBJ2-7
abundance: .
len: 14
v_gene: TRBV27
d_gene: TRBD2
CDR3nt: TGTGCCAGCAGCCAACTAGCGGGAGGATACGAGCAGTACTTC
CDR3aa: CASSQLAGGYEQYF

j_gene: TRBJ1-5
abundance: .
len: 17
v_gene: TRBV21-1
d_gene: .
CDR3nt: TGTGCCAGCAGCCAAAAGAGCAGATCCAATAGCAATCAGCCCCAGCATTTT
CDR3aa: CASSQKSRSNSNQPQHF

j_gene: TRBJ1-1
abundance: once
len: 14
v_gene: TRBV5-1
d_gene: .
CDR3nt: TGCGCCAGCAGCCGGAAAGAAATGAACACTGAAGCTTTCTTT
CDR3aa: CASSRKEMNTEAFF

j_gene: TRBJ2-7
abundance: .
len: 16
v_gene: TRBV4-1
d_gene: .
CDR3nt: TGCGCCAGCAGCTTCCAACCGGGACGCGAAACCTACGAGCAGTACTTC
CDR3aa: CASSFQPGRETYEQYF

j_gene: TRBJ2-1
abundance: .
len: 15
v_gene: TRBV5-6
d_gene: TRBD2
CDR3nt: TGTGCCAGCAGCTTCGGGAGGCTGGCCTACAATGAGCAGTTCTTC
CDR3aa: CASSFGRLAYNEQFF

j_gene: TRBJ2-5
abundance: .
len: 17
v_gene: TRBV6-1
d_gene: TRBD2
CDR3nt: TGTGCCAGCAGTGAAAGCAGGGCTAGCGGGATCCGAGAGACCCAGTACTTC
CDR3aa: CASSESRASGIRETQYF

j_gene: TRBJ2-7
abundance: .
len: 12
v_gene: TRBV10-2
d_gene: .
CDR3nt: TGCGCCAGCAGTGAGACAAGCTACGAGCAGTACTTC
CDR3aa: CASSETSYEQYF

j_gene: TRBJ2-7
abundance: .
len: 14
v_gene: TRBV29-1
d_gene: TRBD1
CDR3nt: TGCAGCGTCGTCCCGGGGACAGACTCCTACGAGCAGTACTTC
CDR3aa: CSVVPGTDSYEQYF

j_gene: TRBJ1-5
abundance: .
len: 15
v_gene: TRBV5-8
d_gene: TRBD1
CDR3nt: TGTGCCAGCAGCCCAAGGACAGGGACAAGGCTGCCCCAGCATTTT
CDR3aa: CASSPRTGTRLPQHF

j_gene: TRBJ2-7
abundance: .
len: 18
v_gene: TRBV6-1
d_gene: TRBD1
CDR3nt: TGTGCCAGCAGTGAAGGTTCTCGGGACAGGGGGTTAACCTACGAGCAGTACTTC
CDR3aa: CASSEGSRDRGLTYEQYF

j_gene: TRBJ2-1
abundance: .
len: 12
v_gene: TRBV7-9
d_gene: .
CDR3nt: TGTGCCAGCAGCTTAGACTCGGGCTTTCCGTTCTTC
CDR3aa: CASSLDSGFPFF

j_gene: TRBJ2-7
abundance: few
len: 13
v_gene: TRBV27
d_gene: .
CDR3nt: TGTGCCAGCAGAGGAGGGACCTCCTACGAGCAGTACTTC
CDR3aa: CASRGGTSYEQYF

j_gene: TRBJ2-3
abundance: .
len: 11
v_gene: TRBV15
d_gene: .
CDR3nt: TGTGCCACCCTAGACACAGATACGCAGTATTTT
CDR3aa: CATLDTDTQYF

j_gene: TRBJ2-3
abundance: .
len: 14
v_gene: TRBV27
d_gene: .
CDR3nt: TGTGCCAGCAGTTTTGCTAGCGGCACAGATACGCAGTATTTT
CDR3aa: CASSFASGTDTQYF

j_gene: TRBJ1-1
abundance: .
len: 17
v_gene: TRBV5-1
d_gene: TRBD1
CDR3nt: TGCGCCAGCAGCTTGTGGGCAGGGGGCGGAATGAACACTGAAGCTTTCTTT
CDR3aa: CASSLWAGGGMNTEAFF

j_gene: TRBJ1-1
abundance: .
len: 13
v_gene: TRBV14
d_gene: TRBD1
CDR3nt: TGTGCCAGCAGCCAAACAGGGGCTGGTGAAGCTTTCTTT
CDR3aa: CASSQTGAGEAFF

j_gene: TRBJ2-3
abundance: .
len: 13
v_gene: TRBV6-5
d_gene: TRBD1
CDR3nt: TGTGCCAGTTTGGACAGGGGGTCGGATACGCAGTATTTT
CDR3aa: CASLDRGSDTQYF

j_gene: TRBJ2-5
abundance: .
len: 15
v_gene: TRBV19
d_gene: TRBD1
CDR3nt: TGTGCCAGTAGTATGGAGACAGGGTTACTCGAGACCCAGTACTTC
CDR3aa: CASSMETGLLETQYF

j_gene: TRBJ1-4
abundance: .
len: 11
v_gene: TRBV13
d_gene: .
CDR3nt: TGTGCCAGCAGCACGGGAGAAAAACTGTTTTTT
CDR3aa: CASSTGEKLFF

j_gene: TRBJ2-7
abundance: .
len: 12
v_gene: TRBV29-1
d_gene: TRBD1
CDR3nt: TGCAGCGCGAGGACAGGGCCCTACGAGCAGTACTTC
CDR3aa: CSARTGPYEQYF

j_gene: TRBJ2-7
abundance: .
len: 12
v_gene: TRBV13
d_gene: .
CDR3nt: TGTGCCAGCAGCTTCCCCCGGGACGAGCAGTACTTC
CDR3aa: CASSFPRDEQYF

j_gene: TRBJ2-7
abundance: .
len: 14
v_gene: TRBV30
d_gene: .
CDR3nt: TGTGCCTGGAGTGGACGATTGAGCTCCTACGAGCAGTACTTC
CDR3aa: CAWSGRLSSYEQYF

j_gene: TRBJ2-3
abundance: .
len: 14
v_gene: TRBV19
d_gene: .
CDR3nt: TGTGCCAGTAGTAACGGTCAAAGCACAGATACGCAGTATTTT
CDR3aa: CASSNGQSTDTQYF

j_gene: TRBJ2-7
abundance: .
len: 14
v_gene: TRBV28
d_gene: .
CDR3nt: TGTGCCAGCAGTTTCACTTCGACTAGTCGGGAGCAGTACTTC
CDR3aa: CASSFTSTSREQYF

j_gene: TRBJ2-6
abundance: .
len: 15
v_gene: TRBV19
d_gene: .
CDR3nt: TGTGCCTCGAGCGTTAGTTACTCTGGGGCCAACGTCCTGACTTTC
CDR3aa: CASSVSYSGANVLTF

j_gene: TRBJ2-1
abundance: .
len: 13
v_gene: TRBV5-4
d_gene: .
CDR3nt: TGTGCCAGCAGCTCATCCGACGAGGCTCAGCAGTTCTTC
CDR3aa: CASSSSDEAQQFF

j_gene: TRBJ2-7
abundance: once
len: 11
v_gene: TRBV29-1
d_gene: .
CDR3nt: TGCAGCGCCGAAGGACCGTACGAGCAGTACTTC
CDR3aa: CSAEGPYEQYF

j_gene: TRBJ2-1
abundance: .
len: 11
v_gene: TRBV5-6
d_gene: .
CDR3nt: TGTGCCAGCAGCTATCACAATGAGCAGTTCTTC
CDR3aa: CASSYHNEQFF

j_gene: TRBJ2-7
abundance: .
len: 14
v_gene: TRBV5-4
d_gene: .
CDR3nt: TGTGCCAGCAGCCAGGGGATCGAGGGGTACGAGCAGTACTTC
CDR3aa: CASSQGIEGYEQYF

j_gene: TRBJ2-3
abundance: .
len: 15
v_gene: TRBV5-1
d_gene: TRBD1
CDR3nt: TGCGCCAGCGGTGGACAGGGGGCCAGCACAGATACGCAGTATTTT
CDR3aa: CASGGQGASTDTQYF

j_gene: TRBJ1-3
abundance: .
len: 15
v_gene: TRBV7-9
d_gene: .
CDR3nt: TGTGCCAGCAGCTTAATAGAGGGGAGGGAAAACACCATATATTTT
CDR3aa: CASSLIEGRENTIYF

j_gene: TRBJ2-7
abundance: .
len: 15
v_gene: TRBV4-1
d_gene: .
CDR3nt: TGCGCCAGCAGCCAAGGGAGACAGGCTTCCTACGAGCAGTACTTC
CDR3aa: CASSQGRQASYEQYF

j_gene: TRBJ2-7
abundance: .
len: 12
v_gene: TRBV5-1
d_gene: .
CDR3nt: TGCGCCAGCAGCTTGGCCCCTTACGAGCAGTACTTC
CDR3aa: CASSLAPYEQYF

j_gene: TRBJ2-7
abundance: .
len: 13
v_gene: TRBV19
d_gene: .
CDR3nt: TGTGCCAGTAGTCAGGGAAGTGGCTACGAGCAGTACTTC
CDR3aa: CASSQGSGYEQYF

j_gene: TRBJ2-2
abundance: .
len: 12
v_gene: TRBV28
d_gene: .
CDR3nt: TGTGCCAGCAGTTTAAAGGGAGGGGAGCTGTTTTTT
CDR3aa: CASSLKGGELFF

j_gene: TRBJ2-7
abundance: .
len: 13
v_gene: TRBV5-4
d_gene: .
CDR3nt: TGTGCCAGCAGCTCTGGCAGTTCCTACGAGCAGTACTTC
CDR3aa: CASSSGSSYEQYF

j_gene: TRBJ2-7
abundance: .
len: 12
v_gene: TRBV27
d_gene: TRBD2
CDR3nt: TGTGCCACGGGACTAGCTTCGCACGAGCAGTACTTC
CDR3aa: CATGLASHEQYF

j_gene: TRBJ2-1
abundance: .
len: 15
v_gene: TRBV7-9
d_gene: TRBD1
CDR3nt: TGTGCCAGCAGCCACCGGGACAGGGGGCGCGATGAGCAGTTCTTC
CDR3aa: CASSHRDRGRDEQFF

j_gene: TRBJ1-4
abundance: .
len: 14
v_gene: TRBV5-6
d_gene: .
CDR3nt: TGTGCCAGCAGCTTCTTCCAGGAGAATGAAAAACTGTTTTTT
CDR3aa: CASSFFQENEKLFF

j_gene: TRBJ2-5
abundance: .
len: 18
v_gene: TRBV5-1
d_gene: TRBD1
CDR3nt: TGCGCCAGCAAAAGGGGGACAGGGGGCGTAATTACTTTTGAGACCCAGTACTTC
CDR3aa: CASKRGTGGVITFETQYF